These 17 T cell receptor beta chains came from one sample sequenced in a study of T cell responses to AZD1222 COVID-19 vaccine. TCRdb's copy holds only in-frame clones and misses some; the assay was immunoSEQ multiplex PCR. The sample lists more than 100,000 clones; approximately 90% were seen once. The sequenced sample was peripheral blood, obtained on day 0 of AZD1222 vaccination. The receptors originated from an adult in good health.

The chain has TRBV19 and TRBJ2-3; TRBD1 aligns across 7 bases. The CDR3 runs to 15 residues. V lost 5 bases to trimming and J lost 0 bases; unmatched junction nucleotides: 5. Germline loops: CDR1 LNHDA, CDR2 SQIVND (reference sequence). The CDR3 is CASSPETGSTDTQYF. CDR3 nucleotide sequence: TGTGCCAGTAGTCCCGAGACAGGGAGCACAGATACGCAGTATTTT.

The CDR3 nucleotides are TGTGCCAGCAGTTTAGCGGGGGTTCTCTTGTATGGCTACACCTTC. Protein product: CASSLAGVLLYGYTF. The gene calls are TRBV28 and TRBJ1-2, with a tentative D call TRBD1 (5 bases). The CDR3 runs 15 residues. Trimming stripped 2 bases from V and 5 bases from J, with 15 bases between. Germline lookup yields CDR1 MDHEN and CDR2 SYDVKM.

The chain links TRBV7-3 to TRBJ2-1; D perhaps matches TRBD2 (6 bases). Germline values: CDR1 SGHTA, CDR2 FQGTGA. V was shortened by 5 bases and J by 0 bases, with 11 bases between the two germline ends. The CDR3 has 15 amino acids. The CDR3 region is CASSQRVSSYNEQFF. CDR3 bases: TGTGCCAGCAGCCAGCGGGTAAGCTCCTACAATGAGCAGTTCTTC. The full variable domain, rest sourced from reference TRBV7-3 and TRBJ2-1, is GAGVSQTPSNKVTEKGKYVELRCDPISGHTALYWYRQSLGQGPEFLIYFQGTGAADDSGLPNDRFFAVRPEGSVSTLKIQRTERGDSAVYLCASSQRVSSYNEQFFGPGTRLTVL.

J is TRBJ1-3 and V is TRBV19; D remains ambiguous. Germline V CDR1 and CDR2: LNHDA, SQIVND (reference sequence). V shed 4 bases and J shed 3 bases, with 13 bases lying between them. The CDR3 spans 15 residues. The CDR3 spells CASSTSSLDGNTIYF. The CDR3 DNA follows: TGTGCCAGTAGTACCAGTTCACTCGATGGAAACACCATATATTTT.

J is TRBJ2-7 and V is TRBV9; 12 bases match TRBD2. Trimming at V came to 4 bases and at J to 3 bases, leaving 5 bases not matched to a gene. The germline V gene encodes CDR1 SGDLS and CDR2 YYNGEE. The CDR3 has 15 amino acids. The CDR3 sequence is CASSFSGLAGYEQYF. In DNA, the CDR3 is TGTGCCAGCAGCTTCTCGGGACTAGCGGGCTACGAGCAGTACTTC.

The chain combines TRBV7-6 with TRBJ2-1; TRBD2 aligns across 16 bases. The CDR3 is 19 residues long. CDR1 SGHVS and CDR2 FNYEAQ come from the germline V gene. With V trimmed by 4 bases and J by 6 bases, 12 bases remained unmatched. CDR3 in DNA: TGTGCCAGCAGCTCATCCGGGACTAGCGGGGGGGCAGCTCCCAATGAGCAGTTCTTC. Translating it yields CASSSSGTSGGAAPNEQFF. The variable domain in full, completed from reference TRBV7-6 and TRBJ2-1, reads GAGVSQSPRYKVTKRGQDVALRCDPISGHVSLYWYRQALGQGPEFLTYFNYEAQQDKSGLPNDRFSAERPEGSISTLTIQRTEQRDSAMYRCASSSSGTSGGAAPNEQFFGPGTRLTVL.

This rearrangement joins TRBV10-1 to TRBJ2-7; D gene uncertain. V was pared by 5 bases and J by 2 bases, with 13 bases between. Germline loops: CDR1 WNHNN, CDR2 SYGVQD (reference sequence). This CDR3 contains 14 residues. DNA of the CDR3: TGCGCCAGCAGTTTCGACTCGAGGCCCTACGAGCAGTACTTC. It is translated as CASSFDSRPYEQYF.

This sequence joins TRBV7-2 and TRBJ2-2; TRBD2 is a possible D gene (5 bases). The CDR3 consists of 14 residues. Trimming shortened V by 8 bases and J by 2 bases, and 12 bases separated the two germline ends. CDR1 SGHTA and CDR2 FQGNSA come from the germline V gene. CDR3 sequence reads: CASGRLFNTGELFF. CDR3 DNA: TGTGCCAGCGGGAGACTTTTCAACACCGGGGAGCTGTTTTTT.

The chain has TRBV15 and TRBJ2-1; 7 nucleotides align to TRBD2. Per the germline V gene, CDR1 is LNHNV and CDR2 is YYDKDF (reference sequence). V lost 5 bases to trimming and J lost 5 bases; unmatched junction nucleotides: 6. The CDR3 has 14 amino acids. The CDR3 nucleotides are TGTGCCACCAGCTTCGGGACTACACACAATGAGCAGTTCTTC. Amino acid sequence: CATSFGTTHNEQFF.

This chain joins TRBV18 and TRBJ1-2; 9 bases line up with TRBD1. CDR1 and CDR2 from the germline V gene are KGHSH and LQKENI. V gave up 3 bases and J gave up 6 bases; unmatched junction bases: 2. This CDR3 contains 13 residues. This CDR3 reads CASSPGTGNGYTF. The CDR3 DNA reads TGTGCCAGCTCACCTGGGACAGGGAATGGCTACACCTTC.

The J gene is TRBJ1-1, the V gene TRBV28; D unresolved. The CDR3 is 10 amino acids. The germline CDR1 and CDR2 sequences are MDHEN and SYDVKM. Trimming left V 5 bases short and J 8 bases short, with 6 bases between. CDR3 DNA sequence: TGTGCCAGCAGTACTCACGAAGCTTTCTTT. Encoded protein: CASSTHEAFF.

This clone was observed a handful of times. The rearrangement joins TRBV4-3 to TRBJ2-7; 7 nucleotides align to TRBD2. The ends lost 1 base at V and 3 bases at J; junction bases unmatched: 9. The length of the CDR3 is 16 residues. The germline V gene has CDR1 LGHNA and CDR2 YSLEER. DNA of the CDR3: TGCGCCAGCAGCCAAGGGTCGGGACTAAACAACTACGAGCAGTACTTC. It specifies CASSQGSGLNNYEQYF.

CDR3 residues: CASSWDRGQHHF. In nucleotides, the CDR3 is TGTGCCAGCAGCTGGGACAGGGGGCAACACCACTTT. The chain combines TRBV5-4 with TRBJ1-6, with 12 bases matching TRBD1. The length of the CDR3 is 12 residues. V shed 3 bases, J shed 18 bases, and the junction held 4 bases outside the gene matches. Germline CDR1 is SGHNT and CDR2 is YYREEE (reference sequence).

The chain carries TRBV7-9 and TRBJ2-3; a possible D gene is TRBD1 (6 bases). The CDR3 runs to 15 residues. V dropped 1 base and J dropped 3 bases, with 11 bases sitting between them. CDR1 and CDR2 from the germline V gene are SEHNR and FQNEAQ (reference sequence). CDR3 sequence reads: CASSLDPGTTDTQYF. Written as DNA, the CDR3 is TGTGCCAGCAGCTTAGACCCCGGGACAACAGATACGCAGTATTTT.

The V gene is TRBV4-1, the J gene TRBJ1-4; D perhaps matches TRBD1 (6 bases). Germline loops: CDR1 MGHRA, CDR2 YSYEKL. The V end lost 5 bases, the J end lost 8 bases, and 15 bases lay between the germline ends. The CDR3 length is 14 residues. CDR3 sequence (DNA): TGCGCCAGCAGCTCCCGGTGGGGGCACGAAAAACTGTTTTTT. Amino acid sequence: CASSSRWGHEKLFF.

In regard to this clone: A read error may produce the germline difference seen at one junction end. This chain links TRBV5-6 with TRBJ1-4; unclear D gene. The CDR3 is 15 amino acids. Looked up from germline, CDR1 is SGHDT and CDR2 is YYEEEE. Here the CDR3 DNA reads TGTGCCAGCAGTTTGGACGGTGCAACTAATGAAAAACTGTTTTTT. This codes for CASSLDGATNEKLFF.

The DNA for the CDR3 is TGTGCCAGCAGCTGGGGGGGGACTAGCGGCCAAGAGACCCAGTACTTC. Its translation is CASSWGGTSGQETQYF. J is TRBJ2-5 and V is TRBV11-3, with 11 bases matching TRBD2. Trimming cost V 4 bases and J 1 base; bases outside gene matches: 5. Germline assignment: CDR1 SGHNT and CDR2 YENEEA. This CDR3 has 16 amino acids.